The clone carrying this T cell receptor (beta chain) was counted once. Antigen specificity is unknown. The entry originates in a study of T cell responses to AZD1222 COVID-19 vaccine. Germline V gene lookup returns CDR1 MNHNS and CDR2 SASEGT. There are 14 residues in the CDR3. Trimming removed 2 bases at V and 5 bases at J, with 12 bases between. Only in-frame clones appear in the TCRdb table, and some are missing; sequencing was by immunoSEQ multiplex PCR. The table shows approximately 110,000 clones, with around nine tenths occurring only once. Points from the study as a whole: Females outnumbered males among donors, who were mostly white British; clonal diversity was possibly underestimated.

The sample was peripheral blood, taken 28 days after the second AZD1222 dose. The clonotype originates from an adult who received the AZD1222 COVID-19 vaccine. V usage is TRBV6-1 and J usage is TRBJ1-1; D remains unclear. CDR3 in amino acids: CASSERVASTEAFF. The CDR3 nucleotides are TGTGCCAGCAGTGAACGAGTTGCTTCTACTGAAGCTTTCTTT.